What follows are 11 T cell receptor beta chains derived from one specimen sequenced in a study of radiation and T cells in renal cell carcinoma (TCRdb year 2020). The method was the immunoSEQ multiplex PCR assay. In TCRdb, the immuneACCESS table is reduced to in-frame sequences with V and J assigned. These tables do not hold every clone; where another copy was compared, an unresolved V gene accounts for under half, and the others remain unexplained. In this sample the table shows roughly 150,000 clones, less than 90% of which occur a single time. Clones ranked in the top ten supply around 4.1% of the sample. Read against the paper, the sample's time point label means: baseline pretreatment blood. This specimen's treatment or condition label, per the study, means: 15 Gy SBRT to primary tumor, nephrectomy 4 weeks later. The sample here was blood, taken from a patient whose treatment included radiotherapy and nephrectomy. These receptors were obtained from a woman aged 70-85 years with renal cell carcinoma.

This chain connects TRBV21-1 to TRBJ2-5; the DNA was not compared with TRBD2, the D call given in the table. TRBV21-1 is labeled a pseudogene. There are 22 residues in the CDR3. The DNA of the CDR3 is TGTGCCAGCAGCAAAGAAGGTCCATCAAACTCCGCGACTAGCGGGGGTCTGGAGACCCAGTACTTC. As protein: CASSKEGPSNSATSGGLETQYF.

CDR3 nucleotides: TGTGCCAGCAGCTTCGGGGACAGGGTAGATGAAGCTTTCTTT. Its protein is CASSFGDRVDEAFF. This chain connects TRBV7-3 to TRBJ1-1, with 9 bases fitting TRBD1. V trimming: 3 bases; J trimming: 7 bases; junction bases outside the gene matches: 6. Per germline, CDR1 SGHTA and CDR2 FQGTGA. The CDR3 loop spans 14 amino acids.

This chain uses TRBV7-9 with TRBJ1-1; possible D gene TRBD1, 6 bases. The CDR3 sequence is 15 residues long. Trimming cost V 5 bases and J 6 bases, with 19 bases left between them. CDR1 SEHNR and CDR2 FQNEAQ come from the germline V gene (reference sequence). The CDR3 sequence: CASSPNRAWGAEAFF. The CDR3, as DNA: TGTGCCAGCAGCCCAAACAGGGCGTGGGGAGCTGAAGCTTTCTTT.

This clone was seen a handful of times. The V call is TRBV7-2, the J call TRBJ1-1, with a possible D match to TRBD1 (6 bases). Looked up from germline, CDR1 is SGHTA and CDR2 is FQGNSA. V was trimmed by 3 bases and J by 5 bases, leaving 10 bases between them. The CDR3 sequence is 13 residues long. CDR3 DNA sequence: TGTGCCAGCAGCTTTAACAGGGTAACTGAAGCTTTCTTT. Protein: CASSFNRVTEAFF.

The CDR3, as DNA: TGTGCCAGCAGCTTGGCCGGGGTGACAGGTGAAAAACTGTTTTTT. Protein: CASSLAGVTGEKLFF. The rearrangement links TRBV5-8 to TRBJ1-4; tentatively, D is TRBD1 (6 bases). The CDR3 runs 15 residues. Trimming stripped 0 bases from V and 7 bases from J, with 13 bases between. CDR1 and CDR2 from the germline V gene are SGHTS and YDEGEE.

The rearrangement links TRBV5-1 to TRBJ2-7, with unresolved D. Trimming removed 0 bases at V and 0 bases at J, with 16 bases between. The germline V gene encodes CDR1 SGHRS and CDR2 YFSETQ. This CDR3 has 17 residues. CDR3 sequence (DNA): TGCGCCAGCAGCTTGGTCTCCAGGCCGTTTAACTCCTACGAGCAGTACTTC. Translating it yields CASSLVSRPFNSYEQYF. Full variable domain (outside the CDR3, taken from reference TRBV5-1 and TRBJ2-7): KAGVTQTPRYLIKTRGQQVTLSCSPISGHRSVSWYQQTPGQGLQFLFEYFSETQRNKGNFPGRFSGRQFSNSRSEMNVSTLELGDSALYLCASSLVSRPFNSYEQYFGPGTRLTVT.

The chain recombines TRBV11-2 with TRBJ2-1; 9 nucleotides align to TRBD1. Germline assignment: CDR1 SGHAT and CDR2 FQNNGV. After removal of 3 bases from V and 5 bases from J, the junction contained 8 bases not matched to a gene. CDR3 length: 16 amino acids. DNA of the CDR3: TGTGCCAGCAGCTTGAATACAGGGGGCGTCCACAATGAGCAGTTCTTC. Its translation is CASSLNTGGVHNEQFF.

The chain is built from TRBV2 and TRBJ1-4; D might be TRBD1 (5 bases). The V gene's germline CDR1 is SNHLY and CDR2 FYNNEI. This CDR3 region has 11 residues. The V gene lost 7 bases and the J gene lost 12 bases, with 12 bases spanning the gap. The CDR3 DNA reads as TGTGCCAGCACCCGGGACGGGGAACTGTTTTTT. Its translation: CASTRDGELFF.

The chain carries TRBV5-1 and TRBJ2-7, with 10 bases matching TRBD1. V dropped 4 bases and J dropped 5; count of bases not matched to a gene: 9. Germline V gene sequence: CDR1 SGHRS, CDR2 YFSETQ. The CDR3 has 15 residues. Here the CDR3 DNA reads TGCGCCAGCAGCGCAGACAGGGGGCGCAAAGACGAGCAGTACTTC. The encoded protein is CASSADRGRKDEQYF.

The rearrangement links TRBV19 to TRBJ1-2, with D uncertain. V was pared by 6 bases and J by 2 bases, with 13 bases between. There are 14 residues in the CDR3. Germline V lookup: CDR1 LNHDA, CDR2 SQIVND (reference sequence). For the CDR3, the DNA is TGTGCCAGTAGCAACACCCCCGACAACTATGGCTACACCTTC. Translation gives CASSNTPDNYGYTF. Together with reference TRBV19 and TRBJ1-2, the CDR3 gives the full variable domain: DGGITQSPKYLFRKEGQNVTLSCEQNLNHDAMYWYRQDPGQGLRLIYYSQIVNDFQKGDIAEGYSVSREKKESFPLTVTSAQKNPTAFYLCASSNTPDNYGYTFGSGTRLTVV.

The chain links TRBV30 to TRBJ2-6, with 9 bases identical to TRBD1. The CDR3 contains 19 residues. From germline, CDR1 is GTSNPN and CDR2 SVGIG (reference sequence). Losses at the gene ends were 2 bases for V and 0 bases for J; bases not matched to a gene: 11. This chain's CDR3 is CAWSPPYRGLPSGANVLTF. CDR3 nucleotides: TGTGCCTGGAGTCCGCCTTACAGGGGGCTCCCCTCTGGGGCCAACGTCCTGACTTTC.